The next 18 T cell receptor beta chains were all read from a single sample in a study of T cells in Graves' hyperthyroidism and ophthalmopathy. RNA transcripts gave rise to amplified TCR beta CDR3 regions. RT-PCR in the first round (using the HTBI primer set) targeted the TCR CDR3. Each CDR3 protein gets one entry after TCRdb re-called the multiplex PCR reads with MiXCR. The sample carries around 600,000 distinct CDR3 sequences, roughly 15% recorded once. The source material was blood. The origin of the receptors is a woman between 45 and 65 years old with Graves' ophthalmopathy.

This clonotype was observed many times. V usage is TRBV5-5 and J usage is TRBJ1-3; D might be TRBD1 (5 bases). The length of the CDR3 is 15 residues. Germline CDR1 and CDR2: SGHKS and YYEKEE (reference sequence). Trimming shortened V by 3 bases and J by 0 bases, and 10 bases separated the two germline ends. The CDR3 nucleotides read TGTGCCAGCAGCTCCGGGACGGCCTCTGGAAACACCATATATTTT. Translation: CASSSGTASGNTIYF.

This clonotype was recorded a few times. V gene TRBV5-1 combines with J gene TRBJ2-6; 11 nucleotides agree with TRBD2. This CDR3 contains 18 residues. V was clipped by 1 base and J by 1 base; unmatched bases: 4. Per germline, CDR1 SGHRS and CDR2 YFSETQ. The CDR3 region is CASSLRPSGGSGANVLTF. The CDR3 DNA reads as TGCGCCAGCAGCTTGAGACCTAGCGGGGGGTCTGGGGCCAACGTCCTGACTTTC. Looking up the rest from reference TRBV5-1 and TRBJ2-6 gives the full variable domain: KAGVTQTPRYLIKTRGQQVTLSCSPISGHRSVSWYQQTPGQGLQFLFEYFSETQRNKGNFPGRFSGRQFSNSRSEMNVSTLELGDSALYLCASSLRPSGGSGANVLTFGAGSRLTVL.

Many counts were recorded for this clonotype. V and J are TRBV6-1 and TRBJ1-1, with a tentative D call TRBD1 (5 bases). The CDR3 covers 15 residues. Germline V lookup: CDR1 MNHNS, CDR2 SASEGT. The V end was cut by 5 bases, the J end by 5 bases, with 18 bases between. The CDR3 protein is CASSSVVPRATEAFF. In DNA form, the CDR3 reads TGTGCCAGCAGTTCGGTTGTTCCCAGGGCAACTGAAGCTTTCTTT.

This clonotype was observed at least ten times. V is TRBV6-2 or TRBV6-3 and J is TRBJ2-1, with a weak D call TRBD1 (6 bases). The V gene's germline CDR1 is MNHEY and CDR2 SVGEGT. CDR3 size: 15 residues. Trimming removed 4 bases from V and 0 bases from J, with 10 bases in between. The CDR3 sequence is CASSFRDNSYNEQFF. CDR3 nucleotides: TGTGCCAGCAGTTTCCGGGACAACTCCTACAATGAGCAGTTCTTC.

In this sample, this clonotype turned up many times. V usage is TRBV7-2 and J usage is TRBJ2-7; 12 positions agree with TRBD2. Germline loops: CDR1 SGHTA, CDR2 FQGNSA. V dropped 4 bases and J dropped 4; count of bases not matched to a gene: 5. The CDR3 runs 15 residues. Here the CDR3 DNA reads TGTGCCAGCAGCTATCGACTAGCGGGAGTGTACGAGCAGTACTTC. Its protein product is CASSYRLAGVYEQYF.

As DNA, the CDR3 is TGCAGTGCTATTATAGAGACCCAGTACTTC. This translates into CSAIIETQYF. The chain joins TRBV20-1 to TRBJ2-5; D gene ambiguous. The length of the CDR3 is 10 residues. Trimming left V 4 bases short and J 4 bases short, with 4 bases between. Germline V CDR1 and CDR2: DFQATT, SNEGSKA (reference sequence).

About this clonotype itself: This may stem from a read error, because a much larger clone lies one nucleotide away. The chain joins TRBV6-5 to TRBJ2-5, with D possibly matching TRBD2 (6 bases). Per germline, CDR1 MNHEY and CDR2 SVGAGI. The CDR3 loop spans 13 amino acids. The V end was cut by 4 bases, the J end by 5 bases, with 11 bases between. The CDR3 sequence is CASSFRLAETQYF. DNA of the CDR3: TGTGCCAGCAGTTTCCGGCTAGCGGAGACCCAGTACTTC.

This clonotype was recorded many times. The genes are TRBV11-2 and TRBJ2-3; perhaps TRBD2 as D (5 bases). CDR1 and CDR2 (germline): SGHAT, FQNNGV. CDR3 length: 14 amino acids. The V end was cut by 2 bases, the J end by 7 bases, with 13 bases between. DNA for the CDR3: TGTGCCAGCAGCTTATCCCTAACCGGGAATACGCAGTATTTT. Translating gives CASSLSLTGNTQYF.

This clonotype occurred many times. The chain combines TRBV12-3 or TRBV12-4 with TRBJ1-3, with TRBD1 matching 8 bases. Trimming at V came to 0 bases and at J to 9 bases, leaving 4 bases not matched to a gene. This CDR3 is 14 amino acids long. Written as DNA, the CDR3 is TGTGCCAGCAGTTTAGCCCCAGACAGGGGCACCATATATTTT. Residues: CASSLAPDRGTIYF.

This clonotype was seen repeatedly, ten times or more. This chain uses TRBV18 with TRBJ1-1; TRBD1 might be the D (5 bases). This CDR3 has 18 amino acids. V lost 1 base and J 3 bases, leaving 21 bases between the germline ends. Per germline, CDR1 KGHSH and CDR2 LQKENI. In DNA form, the CDR3 reads TGTGCCAGCTCACCACTCCCAGGGACGGTGAGGGAAGACACTGAAGCTTTCTTT. Translation gives CASSPLPGTVREDTEAFF.

This clonotype was seen ten or more times. This chain uses TRBV27 with TRBJ2-3; D perhaps matches TRBD2 (6 bases). Germline assignment: CDR1 MNHEY and CDR2 SMNVEV (reference sequence). The CDR3 sequence is 16 residues long. Between the trimmed V and J ends, which lost 1 base and 2 bases, there was a span of 13 bases. The CDR3 bases are TGTGCCAGCAGTTTATTTCCGGGCGGGGACACAGATACGCAGTATTTT. Residues: CASSLFPGGDTDTQYF.

V gene TRBV27 combines with J gene TRBJ2-3, with D perhaps matching TRBD1 or TRBD2 (5 bases each). Germline loops: CDR1 MNHEY, CDR2 SMNVEV (reference sequence). The CDR3 is made up of 16 amino acids. The V gene lost 0 bases and the J gene lost 4 bases, with 14 bases spanning the gap. The CDR3 loop reads CASSLSRDGVSDTQYF. Here the CDR3 DNA reads TGTGCCAGCAGTTTATCCCGGGACGGGGTTTCAGATACGCAGTATTTT.

The chain links TRBV6-2 or TRBV6-3 to TRBJ2-1; TRBD1 aligns across 7 bases. In germline, CDR1 is MNHEY, CDR2 SVGEGT. The CDR3 spans 15 residues. V shed 6 bases and J 3 bases; nucleotides not matched to a gene: 8. The CDR3, as DNA: TGTGCCAGCAGACATCGGGACAGCCTCTACAATGAGCAGTTCTTC. Its protein is CASRHRDSLYNEQFF.

At least ten counts were recorded for this clonotype. The chain uses TRBV12-5 and TRBJ2-1, with TRBD2 as a possible D gene (5 bases). From germline, CDR1 is LGHNT and CDR2 FRNRAP. CDR3 size: 10 residues. The V end was cut by 5 bases, the J end by 12 bases, with 8 bases between. CDR3 amino acids: CASGPRGQFF. Written as DNA, the CDR3 is TGTGCTAGTGGTCCTCGGGGGCAGTTCTTC. Full variable domain (outside the CDR3, taken from reference TRBV12-5 and TRBJ2-1): DARVTQTPRHKVTEMGQEVTMRCQPILGHNTVFWYRQTMMQGLELLAYFRNRAPLDDSGMPKDRFSAEMPDATLATLKIQPSEPRDSAVYFCASGPRGQFFGPGTRLTVL.

The V and J genes are TRBV28 and TRBJ1-1, with 9 bases matching TRBD1. The ends lost 5 bases at V and 3 bases at J; junction bases unmatched: 7. Germline lookup yields CDR1 MDHEN and CDR2 SYDVKM. This CDR3 contains 15 residues. CDR3: CASSGGQGADTEAFF. DNA of the CDR3: TGTGCCAGCAGTGGGGGACAGGGCGCGGACACTGAAGCTTTCTTT. The variable domain in full, with the rest retrieved from reference TRBV28 and TRBJ1-1, is DVKVTQSSRYLVKRTGEKVFLECVQDMDHENMFWYRQDPGLGLRLIYFSYDVKMKEKGDIPEGYSVSREKKERFSLILESASTNQTSMYLCASSGGQGADTEAFFGQGTRLTVV.

The sample holds many counts of this clonotype. The rearrangement uses TRBV10-2 and TRBJ2-7; D is ambiguous. With 3 bases removed from V and 0 bases from J, the gap between germline ends came to 9 bases. In germline, CDR1 is WSHSY, CDR2 SAAADI. The length of the CDR3 is 14 residues. This chain's CDR3 is CASSDRGTSYEQYF. In DNA form, the CDR3 reads TGCGCCAGCAGTGATCGAGGCACCTCCTACGAGCAGTACTTC.

The chain links TRBV24-1 to TRBJ2-2, with TRBD2 matching over 7 bases. V was clipped by 4 bases and J by 6 bases; unmatched bases: 10. This CDR3 is built from 16 residues. CDR1 and CDR2 from the germline V gene are KGHDR and SFDVKD. This chain's CDR3 is CATSDPGLHWAGELFF. CDR3 sequence (DNA): TGTGCCACCAGTGACCCGGGACTACACTGGGCCGGGGAGCTGTTTTTT.

This clonotype was found many times. The J gene is TRBJ1-1, the V gene TRBV2; D is unclear. Germline CDR1 is SNHLY and CDR2 is FYNNEI. The CDR3 extends over 13 amino acids. The V gene lost 7 bases and the J gene lost 2 bases, with 11 bases spanning the gap. CDR3 sequence reads: CASTILPNTEAFF. The CDR3 DNA follows: TGTGCCAGCACCATCTTACCTAACACTGAAGCTTTCTTT.